The source of this T cell receptor beta chain is a study of CD8+CD57+ T cells in acquired aplastic anemia. The V gene's germline CDR1 is DFQATT and CDR2 SNEGSKA (reference sequence). Trimming pared 4 bases from V and 5 bases from J, leaving 15 bases between. There are 13 residues in the CDR3. TCR beta VDJ and CDR3 profiling used genomic DNA as template. TCRdb itself ran the reads through MiXCR, one entry per CDR3 protein. The profile shows some 410,000 distinct CDR3 sequences, under 80% of them singletons. The V call is TRBV20-1, the J call TRBJ2-7; unclear D gene. The clonotype comes from a human donor in good health, serving as a control. The specimen sequenced was sorted CD4+, CD8+, or CD8+CD57+ T cells (not recorded which) from PBMCs. CDR3 in amino acids: CSAKPTVVHEQYF. In DNA form, the CDR3 reads TGCAGTGCTAAACCGACCGTGGTTCACGAGCAGTACTTC.